What follows is one T cell receptor (beta chain) and its context. Its antigen remains unidentified. V lost 6 bases, J lost 4 bases, and 8 bases lay in between. The CDR3 is 12 residues long. The record originates from a study of blood T cells in healthy people across ages. Primers used in a second PCR of roughly 6 to 12 cycles were a sample-barcoded 5' primer and a J-beta primer mix. TCRdb used MiXCR to reprocess the 5' RACE reads, holding one entry per CDR3 protein. The sample has roughly 1.5 million distinct CDR3 sequences, approximately 42% seen once. Study-wide results and limits: As age increased, TCR beta diversity per million T cells fell in a roughly linear fashion. Diversity of TCR beta correlated strongly with naive T cell percentage.

J is TRBJ2-3 and V is TRBV12-3 or TRBV12-4; tentative D call: TRBD2 (6 bases). Sequencing was done on a sample of blood. This clonotype was sampled from a woman in her late teens or twenties in good health. This CDR3 reads CASRASADTQYF. The DNA for the CDR3 is TGTGCCAGCAGGGCTAGCGCAGATACGCAGTATTTT.